The source of this TCR beta chain is a study of graft-versus-host responses after intestinal transplantation. General observations from the study: Early post-transplant falls in HvG clones accompanied the peak levels of circulating GvH clones.

Details on this clone: Its antigen is unidentified.

The CDR3 has 18 residues. V was clipped by 4 bases and J by 1 base; unmatched bases: 9. From germline, CDR1 is SGDLS and CDR2 YYNGEE. Repertoires were generated with immunoSEQ multiplex PCR, while TCRdb's copy carries only in-frame clones and drops some. The sample carries about 110,000 clones, roughly 93% recorded once. The chain uses TRBV9 and TRBJ2-2, with 11 nucleotides matching TRBD2. This receptor was identified in a human donor who was the organ donor for an intestinal transplant. Sequences were derived from unstimulated CD8+ T cells sorted from spleen or lymph node cells, sampled before transplant. The CDR3 DNA sequence: TGTGCCAGCAGCTATAATTTAGCGGGAGGGCTGAACACCGGGGAGCTGTTTTTT. Translating it yields CASSYNLAGGLNTGELFF.